These 14 T cell receptor beta chains originate from one sample sequenced in a study of CD8 T cells in ankylosing spondylitis (TCRdb year 2017). To prepare the library, 5' RACE was applied. Sequencing was carried out with an Illumina HiSeq 2500. TCRdb cleaned the public reads at Q25 with fastp, built clones with MiXCR and kept in-frame beta chains. CDR3 protein sequences are deduplicated, and each keeps its most common genes and DNA. The sample table shows 750,000 to 850,000 distinct CDR3 sequences, and over 9.5% are seen once. The ten largest account for 0.51% of the sample. General conclusions and limits of the study: Blood from ankylosing spondylitis patients appeared to be characterized by a TCR beta motif composed of 7 to 9 highly homologous amino acid variants.

Their specific antigens are unknown. Sequenced sample: blood, either unsorted or a sorted T cell fraction (not recorded which). Receptors originate from a male donor with ankylosing spondylitis.

This clonotype has at least ten counts. The chain recombines TRBV20-1 with TRBJ2-3; 10 bases map to TRBD2. The CDR3 totals 14 residues. V dropped 4 bases and J dropped 1; count of bases not matched to a gene: 2. Germline loops: CDR1 DFQATT, CDR2 SNEGSKA (reference sequence). CDR3 in amino acids: CSAILAGRTDTQYF. DNA of the CDR3: TGCAGTGCTATACTAGCGGGACGCACAGATACGCAGTATTTT.

This clonotype was recorded a few times. This rearrangement joins TRBV29-1 to TRBJ2-7; D is uncertain. Germline CDR1 and CDR2: SQVTM and ANQGSEA. Trimming removed 4 bases from V and 4 bases from J, with 11 bases in between. The CDR3 spans 12 residues. CDR3 nucleotide sequence: TGCAGCGTTGTAGGTTTCAGGTACGAGCAGTACTTC. This codes for CSVVGFRYEQYF.

This clonotype has a count of ten or more. This chain links TRBV20-1 with TRBJ1-1; D gene uncertain. The CDR3 sequence is 12 residues long. Germline-derived CDR1 and CDR2 are DFQATT and SNEGSKA (reference sequence). V was cut by 1 base and J by 9 bases, with 12 bases left in between. In DNA form, the CDR3 reads TGCAGTGCTAGAGTGTTGACTAAGAAAGCTTTCTTT. Amino acids: CSARVLTKKAFF.

This clonotype was counted between two and nine times. The V gene is TRBV5-1, the J gene TRBJ2-7; 7 bases agree with TRBD1. Germline V lookup: CDR1 SGHRS, CDR2 YFSETQ. The CDR3 runs 15 residues. V was clipped by 1 base and J by 2 bases; unmatched bases: 6. CDR3: CASSLKGTDTYEQYF. DNA of the CDR3: TGCGCCAGCAGCTTGAAGGGGACAGACACCTACGAGCAGTACTTC.

The chain carries TRBV11-2 and TRBJ1-6; D is unclear. V was shortened by 4 bases and J by 6 bases, with 13 bases between the two germline ends. The germline V gene has CDR1 SGHAT and CDR2 FQNNGV. CDR3 length equals 15 residues. The CDR3 DNA reads TGTGCCAGCAGCTCCCCTTTGACTTTTAATTCACCCCTCCACTTT. It encodes CASSSPLTFNSPLHF.

This clonotype has ten or more counts. The J gene is TRBJ2-7, the V gene TRBV6-2 or TRBV6-3; D gene uncertain. Trimming pared 6 bases from V and 4 bases from J, leaving 7 bases between. Germline V gene sequence: CDR1 MNHEY, CDR2 SVGEGT. The CDR3 is 11 residues long. The CDR3 DNA reads as TGTGCCAGCAGCCACAATTACGAGCAGTACTTC. This codes for CASSHNYEQYF.

The chain uses TRBV5-6 and TRBJ2-7; D may match TRBD1 or TRBD2 (5 bases each). V lost 0 bases to trimming and J lost 6 bases, with 19 bases between them. In germline, CDR1 is SGHDT, CDR2 YYEEEE. The CDR3 loop spans 16 amino acids. The CDR3 DNA reads as TGTGCCAGCAGCTTGGGGTATGGACTCTGGGGGTCCGAGCAGTACTTC. This encodes CASSLGYGLWGSEQYF.

This clonotype was found many times. The chain is built from TRBV20-1 and TRBJ2-3, with D tentatively TRBD2 (5 bases). The germline V gene encodes CDR1 DFQATT and CDR2 SNEGSKA (reference sequence). V was shortened by 3 bases and J by 5 bases, with 15 bases between the two germline ends. CDR3 length: 14 amino acids. The CDR3 spells CSASGRAHGDTQYF. CDR3 bases: TGCAGTGCTAGTGGGCGGGCCCACGGAGATACGCAGTATTTT.

Points on this clonotype: The germline gene is not matched at one end of the junction; a read error may be the cause. The chain couples TRBV20-1 to TRBJ2-7; 8 nucleotides agree with TRBD2. The CDR3 contains 14 residues. Per germline, CDR1 DFQATT and CDR2 SNEGSKA (reference sequence). CDR3 sequence: CRASLGLAGWEQYF. CDR3 in DNA: TGCAGAGCTAGTTTAGGGCTAGCGGGTTGGGAGCAGTACTTC.

This clonotype was detected ten times or more. The V call is TRBV11-2, the J call TRBJ2-1; TRBD1 matches 9 bases. The CDR3 extends over 18 amino acids. V was clipped by 5 bases and J by 4 bases; unmatched bases: 15. Germline-derived CDR1 and CDR2 are SGHAT and FQNNGV. CDR3: CASSRIRTGQGFYNEQFF. The CDR3 DNA is TGTGCCAGCAGCCGAATACGTACGGGACAGGGATTTTACAATGAGCAGTTCTTC.

In its sample, this clonotype was seen a few times. The rearrangement joins TRBV3-1 to TRBJ2-4; 9 bases are shared with TRBD1. Germline-derived CDR1 and CDR2 are LGHDT and YNNKEL (reference sequence). This CDR3 has 17 residues. The ends lost 10 bases at V and 1 base at J; junction bases unmatched: 14. The CDR3, as DNA: TGTGCCACTAAACCGACCGGGACAGGGACTGCCAAAAACATTCAGTACTTC. Amino acid sequence: CATKPTGTGTAKNIQYF.

The V call is TRBV20-1, the J call TRBJ2-5; 7 nucleotides line up with TRBD2. V lost 7 bases and J lost 5; bases outside the gene matches: 16. The germline gives CDR1 DFQATT, CDR2 SNEGSKA (reference sequence). The CDR3 spans 15 residues. The CDR3 DNA is TGCAGTGGAGACGTTATTGGGGGGGTCCGGGAGACCCAGTACTTC. Translation: CSGDVIGGVRETQYF.

This chain links TRBV20-1 with TRBJ2-5; D possibly matches TRBD1 or TRBD2 (5 bases each). The CDR3 extends over 15 amino acids. The V end was cut by 0 bases, the J end by 2 bases, with 13 bases between. CDR1 and CDR2 (germline): DFQATT, SNEGSKA (reference sequence). CDR3 nucleotides: TGCAGTGCTAGAGACCCGCAGAGGGGACAAGAGACCCAGTACTTC. Protein sequence: CSARDPQRGQETQYF.

This clonotype was picked up a small number of times. The gene calls are TRBV7-2 and TRBJ1-6; a weak D match, TRBD1 (5 bases). V gave up 4 bases and J gave up 14 bases, with 15 bases separating them. The CDR3 has 13 amino acids. The germline V gene encodes CDR1 SGHTA and CDR2 FQGNSA. As DNA, the CDR3 is TGTGCCAGCAGCTCCGGGACCCAGATGGCCCTCCACTTT. Translating it yields CASSSGTQMALHF.